This T cell receptor (beta chain) was observed in a study of CD8+ T cells in alopecia areata. Study-wide background: A 6-month off-drug phase came after tofacitinib, which had lasted 6 to 18 months.

Treatment described: oral pan-JAK inhibitor, 5-10 mg twice daily. The investigators collected lesional scalp punch biopsies and peripheral blood from alopecia areata patients. Extracted RNA was reverse transcribed into cDNA, the sequencing template. Sequenced by immunoSEQ multiplex PCR; TCRdb stores in-frame clones only, minus some. The table records 200,000 to 250,000 clones, about three fifths of them present only once. The V gene's germline CDR1 is LGHNA and CDR2 YNFKEQ. The V and J ends lost 1 base and 1 base, in that order; junction bases with no gene match: 4. CDR3 size: 17 residues. This clone turned up a few times. Its antigen is not identified. General observations from the study: Alopecia totalis/universalis scalp especially showed more expanded CD8+ clones than normal scalp.

The sequencing here drew on CD4+ T cells sorted from blood, taken at week 4, from a patient treated with tofacitinib. This TCR came from a human donor with alopecia areata. This chain joins TRBV4-2 and TRBJ2-2; 9 nucleotides agree with TRBD2. In nucleotides, the CDR3 is TGTGCCAGCAGCCAAGGGACGACTAGCGGGAACACCGGGGAGCTGTTTTTT. It specifies CASSQGTTSGNTGELFF.